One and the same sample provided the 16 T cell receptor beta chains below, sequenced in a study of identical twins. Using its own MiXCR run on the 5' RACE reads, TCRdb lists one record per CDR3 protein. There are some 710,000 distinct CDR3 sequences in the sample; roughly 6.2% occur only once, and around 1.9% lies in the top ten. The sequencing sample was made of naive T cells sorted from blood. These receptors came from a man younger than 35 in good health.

DNA of the CDR3: TGTGCCATCGCGGGACAGGGCATGAACACTGAAGCTTTCTTT. Amino acids: CAIAGQGMNTEAFF. V usage is TRBV10-3 and J usage is TRBJ1-1; 9 bases match TRBD1. The ends lost 8 bases at V and 0 bases at J; junction bases unmatched: 4. This CDR3 is 14 amino acids long. CDR1 and CDR2 from the germline V gene are ENHRY and SYGVKD.

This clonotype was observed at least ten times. CDR3 nucleotide sequence: TGTGCCATCTGGCACAGGGGCTTGAACACTGAAGCTTTCTTT. Protein product: CAIWHRGLNTEAFF. The chain uses TRBV10-3 and TRBJ1-1; 7 nucleotides line up with TRBD1. J lost 0 bases, V lost 8 bases, and 6 bases had no gene match. Per germline, CDR1 ENHRY and CDR2 SYGVKD. The CDR3 is 14 amino acids.

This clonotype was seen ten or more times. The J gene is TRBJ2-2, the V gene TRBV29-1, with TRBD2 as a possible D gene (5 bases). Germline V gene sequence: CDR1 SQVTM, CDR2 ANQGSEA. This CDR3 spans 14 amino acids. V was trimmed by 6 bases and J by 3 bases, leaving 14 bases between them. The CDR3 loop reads CSVLRGHHTGELFF. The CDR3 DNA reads TGCAGCGTCTTAAGAGGGCACCACACCGGGGAGCTGTTTTTT.

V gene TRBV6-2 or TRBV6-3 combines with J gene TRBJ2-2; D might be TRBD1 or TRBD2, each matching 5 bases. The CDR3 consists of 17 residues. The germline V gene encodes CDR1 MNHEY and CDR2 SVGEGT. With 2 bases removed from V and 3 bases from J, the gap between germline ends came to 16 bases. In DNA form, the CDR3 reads TGTGCCAGCAGTTACGGTCAGGGCTTGAGGGACACCGGGGAGCTGTTTTTT. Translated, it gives CASSYGQGLRDTGELFF.

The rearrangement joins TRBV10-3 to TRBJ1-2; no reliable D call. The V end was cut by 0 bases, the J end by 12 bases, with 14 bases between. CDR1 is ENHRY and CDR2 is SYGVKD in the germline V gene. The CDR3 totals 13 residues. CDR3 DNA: TGTGCCATCAGTGAGTCGAGAGAGGGTGTGGACACCTTC. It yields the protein CAISESREGVDTF.

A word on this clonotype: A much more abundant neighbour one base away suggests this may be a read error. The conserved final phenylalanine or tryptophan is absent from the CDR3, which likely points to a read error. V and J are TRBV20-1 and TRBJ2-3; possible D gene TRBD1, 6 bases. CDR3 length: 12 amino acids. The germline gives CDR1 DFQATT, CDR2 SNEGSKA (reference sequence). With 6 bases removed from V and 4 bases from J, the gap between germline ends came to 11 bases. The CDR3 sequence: CSATWTADTQYC. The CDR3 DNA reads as TGCAGTGCAACATGGACAGCAGATACGCAGTATTGT.

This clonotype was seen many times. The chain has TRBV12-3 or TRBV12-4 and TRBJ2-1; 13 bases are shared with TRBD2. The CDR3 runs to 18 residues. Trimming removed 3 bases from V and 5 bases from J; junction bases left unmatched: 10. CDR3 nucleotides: TGTGCCAGCAGTTTTGCGGGACTAGCGGGACCCAAACACAATGAGCAGTTCTTC. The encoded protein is CASSFAGLAGPKHNEQFF.

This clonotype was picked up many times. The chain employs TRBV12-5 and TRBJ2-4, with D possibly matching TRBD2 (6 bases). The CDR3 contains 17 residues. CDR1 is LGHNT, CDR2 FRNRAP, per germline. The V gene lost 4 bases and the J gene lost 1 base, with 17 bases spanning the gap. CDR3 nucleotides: TGTGCTAGTGGTTCAGGGAGGCTAGGCCTGGCCAAAAACATTCAGTACTTC. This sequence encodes CASGSGRLGLAKNIQYF. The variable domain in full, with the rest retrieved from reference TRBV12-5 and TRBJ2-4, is DARVTQTPRHKVTEMGQEVTMRCQPILGHNTVFWYRQTMMQGLELLAYFRNRAPLDDSGMPKDRFSAEMPDATLATLKIQPSEPRDSAVYFCASGSGRLGLAKNIQYFGAGTRLSVL.

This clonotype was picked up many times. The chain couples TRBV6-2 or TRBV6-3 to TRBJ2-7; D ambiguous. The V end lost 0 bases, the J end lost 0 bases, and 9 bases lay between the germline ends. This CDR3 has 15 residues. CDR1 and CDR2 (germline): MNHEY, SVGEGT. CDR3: CASSYSRQGSYEQYF. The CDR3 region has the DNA TGTGCCAGCAGTTACTCTCGACAAGGCTCCTACGAGCAGTACTTC.

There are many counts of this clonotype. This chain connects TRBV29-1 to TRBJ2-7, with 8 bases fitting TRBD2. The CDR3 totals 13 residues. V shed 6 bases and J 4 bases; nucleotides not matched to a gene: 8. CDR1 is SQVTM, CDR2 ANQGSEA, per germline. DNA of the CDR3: TGCAGCGTCGTCACTAGCGGACTTTACGAGCAGTACTTC. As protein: CSVVTSGLYEQYF.

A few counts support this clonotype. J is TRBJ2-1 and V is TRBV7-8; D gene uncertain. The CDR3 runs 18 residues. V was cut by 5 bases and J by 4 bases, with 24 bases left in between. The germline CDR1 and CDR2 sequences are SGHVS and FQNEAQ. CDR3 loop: CASSNPVGLGRYYNEQFF. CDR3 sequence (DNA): TGTGCCAGCAGCAACCCCGTAGGTTTAGGTCGCTATTACAATGAGCAGTTCTTC.

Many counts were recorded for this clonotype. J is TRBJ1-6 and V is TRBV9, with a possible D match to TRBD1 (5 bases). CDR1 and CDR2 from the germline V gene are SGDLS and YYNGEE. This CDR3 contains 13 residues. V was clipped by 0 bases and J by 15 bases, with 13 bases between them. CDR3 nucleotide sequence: TGTGCCAGCAGCGTAGACAACGTTGGGGGCCTCCACTTT. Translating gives CASSVDNVGGLHF.

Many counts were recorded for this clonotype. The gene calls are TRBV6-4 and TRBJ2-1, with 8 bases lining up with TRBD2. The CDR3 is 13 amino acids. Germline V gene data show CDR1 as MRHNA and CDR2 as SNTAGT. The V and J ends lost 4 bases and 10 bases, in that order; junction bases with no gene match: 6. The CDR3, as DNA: TGTGCCAGCAGTGTGGGACTAGTAGGCGAGCAGTTCTTC. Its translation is CASSVGLVGEQFF.

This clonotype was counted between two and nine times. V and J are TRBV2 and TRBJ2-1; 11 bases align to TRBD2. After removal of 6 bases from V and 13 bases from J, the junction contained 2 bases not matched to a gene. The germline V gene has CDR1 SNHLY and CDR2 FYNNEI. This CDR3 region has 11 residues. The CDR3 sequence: CASRLAGAQFF. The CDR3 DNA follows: TGTGCCAGCAGACTAGCGGGAGCCCAGTTCTTC. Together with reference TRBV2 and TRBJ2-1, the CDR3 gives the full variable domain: EPEVTQTPSHQVTQMGQEVILRCVPISNHLYFYWYRQILGQKVEFLVSFYNNEISEKSEIFDDQFSVERPDGSNFTLKIRSTKLEDSAMYFCASRLAGAQFFGPGTRLTVL.

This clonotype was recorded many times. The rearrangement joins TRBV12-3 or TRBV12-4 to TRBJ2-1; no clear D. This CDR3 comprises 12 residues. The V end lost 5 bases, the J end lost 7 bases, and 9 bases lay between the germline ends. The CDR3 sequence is CASSPKGNEQFF. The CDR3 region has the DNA TGTGCCAGCAGTCCCAAGGGTAATGAGCAGTTCTTC.

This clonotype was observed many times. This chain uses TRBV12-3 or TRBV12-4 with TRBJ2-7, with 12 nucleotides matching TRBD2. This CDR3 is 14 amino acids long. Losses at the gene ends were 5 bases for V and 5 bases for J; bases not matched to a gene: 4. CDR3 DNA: TGTGCCAGCAGTCGACGGACTAGCGGGGACGAGCAGTACTTC. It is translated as CASSRRTSGDEQYF.